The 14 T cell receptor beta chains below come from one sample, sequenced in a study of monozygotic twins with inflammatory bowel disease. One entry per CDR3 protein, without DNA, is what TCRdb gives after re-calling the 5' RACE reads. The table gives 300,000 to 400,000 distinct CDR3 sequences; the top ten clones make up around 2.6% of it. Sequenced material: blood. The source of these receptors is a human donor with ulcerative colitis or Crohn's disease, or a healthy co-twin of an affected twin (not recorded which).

This CDR3 reads CASSAELRDGGNTIYF. J is TRBJ1-3 and V is TRBV9; the TCRdb call, TRBD1, lacks DNA for checking. Looked up from germline, CDR1 is SGDLS and CDR2 is YYNGEE. The CDR3 covers 16 residues. The variable domain in full, with the rest retrieved from reference TRBV9 and TRBJ1-3, is DSGVTQTPKHLITATGQRVTLRCSPRSGDLSVYWYQQSLDQGLQFLIQYYNGEERAKGNILERFSAQQFPDLHSELNLSSLELGDSALYFCASSAELRDGGNTIYFGEGSWLTVV.

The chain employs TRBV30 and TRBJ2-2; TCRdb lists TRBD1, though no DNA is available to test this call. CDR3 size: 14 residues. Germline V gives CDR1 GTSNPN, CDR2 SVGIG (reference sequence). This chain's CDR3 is CAWIRTGFPGELFF.

The CDR3 here is CASSFYGSGGRGELFF. The chain couples TRBV7-2 to TRBJ2-2; the TCRdb D gene call, TRBD1, has no DNA to confirm it. This CDR3 contains 16 residues. Looked up from germline, CDR1 is SGHTA and CDR2 is FQGNSA.

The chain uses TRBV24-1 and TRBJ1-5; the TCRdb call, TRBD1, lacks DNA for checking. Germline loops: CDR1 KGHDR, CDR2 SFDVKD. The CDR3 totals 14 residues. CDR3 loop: CATSSDRVNQPQHF.

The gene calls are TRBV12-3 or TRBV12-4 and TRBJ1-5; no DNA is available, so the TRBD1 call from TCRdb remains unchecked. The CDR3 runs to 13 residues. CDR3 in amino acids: CASSSQGYQPQHF.

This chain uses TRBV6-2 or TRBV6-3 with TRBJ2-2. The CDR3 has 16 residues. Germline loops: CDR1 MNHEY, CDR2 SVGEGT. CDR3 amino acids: CASSYLSSLNTGELFF.

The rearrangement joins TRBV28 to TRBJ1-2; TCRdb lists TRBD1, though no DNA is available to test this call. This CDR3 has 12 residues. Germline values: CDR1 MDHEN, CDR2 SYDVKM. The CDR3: CASSPRRVGYTF.

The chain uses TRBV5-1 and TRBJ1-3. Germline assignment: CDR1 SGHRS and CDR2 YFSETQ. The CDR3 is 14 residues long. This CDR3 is CASSLEEPGNTIYF.

The CDR3 sequence is CASSRGIPTDTQYF. The V call is TRBV19, the J call TRBJ2-3; TCRdb's D call, TRBD1, is unchecked because there is no DNA. Per the germline V gene, CDR1 is LNHDA and CDR2 is SQIVND (reference sequence). The CDR3 runs 14 residues.

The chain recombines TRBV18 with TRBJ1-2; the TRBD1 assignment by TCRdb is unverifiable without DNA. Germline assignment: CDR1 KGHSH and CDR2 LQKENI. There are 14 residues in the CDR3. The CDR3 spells CASSSTTGSNGYTF.

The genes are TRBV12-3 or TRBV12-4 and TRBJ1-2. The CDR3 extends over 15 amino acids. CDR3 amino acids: CASSSLLTGALGYTF.

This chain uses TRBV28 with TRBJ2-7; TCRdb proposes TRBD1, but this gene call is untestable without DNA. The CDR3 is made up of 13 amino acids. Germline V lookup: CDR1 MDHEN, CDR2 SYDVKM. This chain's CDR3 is CASSAPQSGEQYF.

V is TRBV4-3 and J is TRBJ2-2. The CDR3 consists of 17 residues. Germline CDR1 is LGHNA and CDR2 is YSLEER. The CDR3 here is CASSQAPGTAITGELFF.

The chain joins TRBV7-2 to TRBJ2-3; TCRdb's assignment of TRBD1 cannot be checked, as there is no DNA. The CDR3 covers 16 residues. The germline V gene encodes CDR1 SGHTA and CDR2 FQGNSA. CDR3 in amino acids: CASTFHTGRGPDTQYF.